The 4 T cell receptor beta chains presented below share a single source sample, sequenced in a study of blood T cell repertoires in COVID-19. Sequenced by immunoSEQ multiplex PCR; TCRdb stores in-frame clones only, minus some. The sample carries just under 300,000 clones, more than 75% recorded once. Source material: peripheral blood. All receptors come from a man in his 70s with acute or convalescent COVID-19.

The V call is TRBV28, the J call TRBJ1-2; 9 bases fit TRBD1. After removal of 6 bases from V and 4 bases from J, the junction contained 6 bases not matched to a gene. Germline loops: CDR1 MDHEN, CDR2 SYDVKM. The CDR3 spans 14 residues. The CDR3 region has the DNA TGTGCCAGCAGCTACAGGGGGCGAATCTATGGCTACACCTTC. This sequence encodes CASSYRGRIYGYTF.

The V and J genes are TRBV27 and TRBJ1-5; tentative D call: TRBD1 (6 bases). The V gene lost 5 bases and the J gene lost 2 bases, with 16 bases spanning the gap. The CDR3 is 16 amino acids. CDR1 is MNHEY and CDR2 is SMNVEV in the germline V gene (reference sequence). This chain's CDR3 is CASSPSYPGGNQPQHF. The DNA of the CDR3 is TGTGCCAGCAGTCCGTCCTACCCAGGGGGCAATCAGCCCCAGCATTTT.

The CDR3, as DNA: TGTGCCAGCAGTTTAGCGGGACTAGCGGGATGGTACGAGCAGTACTTC. Translated: CASSLAGLAGWYEQYF. The chain couples TRBV28 to TRBJ2-7, with 13 positions matching TRBD2. Germline-derived CDR1 and CDR2 are MDHEN and SYDVKM. CDR3 size: 16 residues. V shed 2 bases and J 4 bases; nucleotides not matched to a gene: 5. The variable domain in full, with the rest retrieved from reference TRBV28 and TRBJ2-7, is DVKVTQSSRYLVKRTGEKVFLECVQDMDHENMFWYRQDPGLGLRLIYFSYDVKMKEKGDIPEGYSVSREKKERFSLILESASTNQTSMYLCASSLAGLAGWYEQYFGPGTRLTVT.

The chain combines TRBV25-1 with TRBJ1-1; D ambiguous. Trimming took 7 bases from V and 1 from J, leaving 16 bases between them. This CDR3 region has 15 residues. Germline V lookup: CDR1 MGHDK, CDR2 SYGVNS. For the CDR3, the DNA is TGTGCCAGCACCCCTAACGCGGGTGCGAACACTGAAGCTTTCTTT. Its translation is CASTPNAGANTEAFF.